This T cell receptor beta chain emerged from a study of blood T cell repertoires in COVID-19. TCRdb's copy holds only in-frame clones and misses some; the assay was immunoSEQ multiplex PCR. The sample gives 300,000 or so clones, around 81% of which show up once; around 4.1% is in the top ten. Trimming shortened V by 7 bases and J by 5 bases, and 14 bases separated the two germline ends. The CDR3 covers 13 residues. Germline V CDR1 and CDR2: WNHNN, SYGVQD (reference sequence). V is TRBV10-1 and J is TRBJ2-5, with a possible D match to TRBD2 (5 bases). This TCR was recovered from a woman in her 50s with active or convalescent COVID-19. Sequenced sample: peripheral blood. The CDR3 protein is CASTEVTSETQYF. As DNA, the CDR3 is TGCGCCAGCACGGAGGTTACCTCGGAGACCCAGTACTTC.